The rows below give T cell receptor beta chains drawn from one sample of a study of cytomegalovirus exposure and HLA in healthy donors. The assay was immunoSEQ multiplex PCR, and TCRdb's table has in-frame clones only and misses some. The repertoire holds some 91,000 clones, around 82% seen once, with around 3.4% in the top ten. Input material: PBMCs. These receptors came from a man aged 35 to 55 in good health and CMV-seronegative. Both conserved end residues are part of each CDR3. The D gene is left open where the match is weak. Size is omitted from some rows. Given values are once, few, many or a class for expanded clones.

V gene	D gene	clone size	J gene	CDR3 protein	CDR3 DNA
TRBV7-6	.	.	TRBJ2-7	CASSLALDEQYF	TGTGCCAGCAGCTTAGCCCTAGACGAGCAGTACTTC
TRBV30	TRBD2	few	TRBJ2-1	CAWRQIAGGIDEQFF	TGTGCCTGGAGGCAAATAGCGGGAGGGATCGATGAGCAGTTCTTC
TRBV6-1	TRBD1	.	TRBJ1-4	CASSEDRGREKLFF	TGTGCCAGCAGTGAAGACAGGGGTCGGGAAAAACTGTTTTTT
TRBV4-1	.	.	TRBJ2-5	CASSQGLATETQYF	TGCGCCAGCAGCCAAGGGCTAGCCACTGAGACCCAGTACTTC
TRBV2	.	.	TRBJ1-6	CASSADQGNISPLHF	TGTGCCAGCTCGGCGGACCAGGGGAATATTTCACCCCTCCACTTT
TRBV19	TRBD1	.	TRBJ2-5	CASSISGQVKETQYF	TGTGCCAGTAGTATATCGGGACAGGTGAAAGAGACCCAGTACTTC
TRBV6-4	TRBD2	.	TRBJ2-1	CASSGTSGGAPDEQFF	TGTGCCAGCAGCGGGACTAGCGGGGGTGCTCCAGATGAGCAGTTCTTC
TRBV10-3	TRBD1	.	TRBJ2-7	CASYRDRTSDEQYF	TGTGCCTCTTACCGGGACAGAACGTCCGACGAGCAGTACTTC
TRBV10-2	.	.	TRBJ1-5	CASSEQGSNQPQHF	TGCGCCAGCAGTGAGCAGGGTAGCAATCAGCCCCAGCATTTT
TRBV28	.	.	TRBJ2-7	CASSRQSSYEQYF	TGTGCCAGCAGTCGACAGAGCTCCTACGAGCAGTACTTC
TRBV9	TRBD2	.	TRBJ2-1	CASSFLAGGNEQFF	TGTGCCAGCAGCTTCCTAGCGGGAGGCAATGAGCAGTTCTTC
TRBV7-9	.	.	TRBJ2-7	CASSFAGSYEQYF	TGTGCCAGCAGCTTCGCCGGCTCCTACGAGCAGTACTTC
TRBV30	.	.	TRBJ1-2	CAWSVLGGSYGYTF	TGTGCCTGGAGTGTACTAGGGGGAAGCTATGGCTACACCTTC
TRBV9	.	.	TRBJ1-6	CARLRQKMNSPLHF	TGTGCCAGACTTCGACAGAAGATGAATTCACCCCTCCACTTT
TRBV11-2	TRBD1	few	TRBJ2-1	CASSTGQGPYFF	TGTGCCAGCAGCACTGGACAGGGCCCATATTTCTTC
TRBV19	TRBD1	.	TRBJ1-5	CASSKGTDQPQHF	TGTGCCAGTAGTAAGGGGACAGATCAGCCCCAGCATTTT
TRBV30	.	.	TRBJ1-5	CAWSVQNQPQHF	TGTGCCTGGAGTGTACAGAATCAGCCCCAGCATTTT
TRBV6-5	TRBD1	.	TRBJ2-1	CASSRGQGMHEQFF	TGTGCCAGCAGCCGGGGACAGGGTATGCATGAGCAGTTCTTC
TRBV7-9	TRBD1	.	TRBJ1-1	CASSSNRGRNTEAFF	TGTGCCAGCAGCTCGAACAGGGGGCGGAACACTGAAGCTTTCTTT
TRBV30	TRBD1	once	TRBJ2-7	CAWSPPDRGGSEQYF	TGTGCCTGGAGCCCCCCGGACAGGGGAGGGAGCGAGCAGTACTTC
TRBV29-1	TRBD1	.	TRBJ1-4	CSVLTPGTGAEKLFF	TGCAGCGTTCTAACTCCCGGGACAGGGGCCGAAAAACTGTTTTTT
TRBV7-3	.	.	TRBJ2-3	CASSGTTGKTTDTQYF	TGTGCCAGCAGCGGAACCACAGGGAAAACCACAGATACGCAGTATTTT
TRBV28	TRBD1	.	TRBJ1-4	CASSLQGAVIGEKLFF	TGTGCCAGCAGTCTCCAGGGGGCGGTTATAGGAGAAAAACTGTTTTTT
TRBV28	.	.	TRBJ1-2	CASSPPGGAGYTF	TGTGCCAGCAGTCCCCCCGGGGGTGCTGGCTACACCTTC
TRBV28	.	.	TRBJ1-5	CASSSRGSQPQHF	TGTGCCAGCAGTTCCCGGGGGAGTCAGCCCCAGCATTTT
TRBV5-1	TRBD2	.	TRBJ2-1	CASSLGRLAGDYNEQFF	TGCGCCAGCAGCTTGGGAAGACTAGCGGGAGACTACAATGAGCAGTTCTTC
TRBV6-5	TRBD2	.	TRBJ2-2	CASTREGGTGELFF	TGTGCCAGCACCCGGGAGGGAGGGACCGGGGAGCTGTTTTTT
TRBV5-1	.	.	TRBJ1-1	CASSFQGNIEAFF	TGCGCCAGCAGCTTCCAGGGGAACATTGAAGCTTTCTTT
TRBV6-6	TRBD1	few	TRBJ1-3	CASSQTGENTIYF	TGTGCCAGCAGCCAGACAGGGGAAAACACCATATATTTT
TRBV6-1	.	.	TRBJ2-1	CATAVAEGYNEQFF	TGTGCTACAGCAGTAGCGGAGGGTTACAATGAGCAGTTCTTC
TRBV28	.	.	TRBJ1-4	CASSLRGGDEKLFF	TGTGCCAGCAGTTTACGGGGGGGTGATGAAAAACTGTTTTTT
TRBV6-1	TRBD2	.	TRBJ2-1	CASSASPWTSGRRDNEQFF	TGTGCCAGCAGTGCCAGCCCTTGGACTAGCGGGAGGAGGGACAATGAGCAGTTCTTC